These 8 T cell receptor beta chains were sequenced from one sample in a study of blood T cell repertoires in COVID-19. Sequencing was performed with immunoSEQ multiplex PCR; in TCRdb, only in-frame clones are kept and a portion is missing. The profile shows about 41,000 clones, roughly 87% of them singletons. The sequenced material came from peripheral blood. The source of these receptors is a man in his sixties with acute or convalescent COVID-19.

This sequence joins TRBV7-2 and TRBJ2-1; tentative D call: TRBD2 (7 bases). In germline, CDR1 is SGHTA, CDR2 FQGNSA. Between the trimmed V and J ends, which lost 7 bases and 9 bases, there was a span of 22 bases. The CDR3 extends over 15 amino acids. The DNA for the CDR3 is TGTGCCAGCATCCAAGGGGCGGGCGCGGGGGCTGAGCAGTTCTTC. Amino acids: CASIQGAGAGAEQFF. Full variable domain (rest looked up from reference TRBV7-2 and TRBJ2-1): GAGVSQSPSNKVTEKGKDVELRCDPISGHTALYWYRQSLGQGLEFLIYFQGNSAPDKSGLPSDRFSAERTGGSVSTLTIQRTQQEDSAVYLCASIQGAGAGAEQFFGPGTRLTVL.

The genes are TRBV2 and TRBJ1-2, with 7 bases lining up with TRBD1. Per germline, CDR1 SNHLY and CDR2 FYNNEI. Trimming at V came to 3 bases and at J to 7 bases, leaving 2 bases not matched to a gene. The CDR3 spans 12 residues. The CDR3 loop is CASSDRQGGYTF. For the CDR3, the DNA is TGTGCCAGCAGTGATCGACAGGGTGGCTACACCTTC.

V gene TRBV6-5 combines with J gene TRBJ2-5, with 7 bases lining up with TRBD1. The germline gives CDR1 MNHEY, CDR2 SVGAGI. The CDR3 loop spans 13 amino acids. V lost 7 bases to trimming and J lost 5 bases; unmatched junction nucleotides: 7. In DNA, the CDR3 is TGTGCCAGCAATCGACAGGGTAGGGAGACCCAGTACTTC. It specifies CASNRQGRETQYF.

Written as DNA, the CDR3 is TGTGCCAGTAGTATTTCAACCACAGGGATTCTCAACTATGGCTACACCTTC. Its protein product is CASSISTTGILNYGYTF. The V call is TRBV19, the J call TRBJ1-2; possible D gene TRBD1, 6 bases. CDR3 length: 17 amino acids. Germline CDR1 reads LNHDA; CDR2 reads SQIVND (reference sequence). V was pared by 3 bases and J by 2 bases, with 19 bases between.

The rearrangement links TRBV20-1 to TRBJ1-2, with 7 bases that match TRBD1. Trimming at V came to 3 bases and at J to 4 bases, leaving 2 bases not matched to a gene. The CDR3 loop spans 12 amino acids. Germline V lookup: CDR1 DFQATT, CDR2 SNEGSKA (reference sequence). The DNA of the CDR3 is TGCAGTGCTAGTAACAGGGGCTATGGCTACACCTTC. Translated, it gives CSASNRGYGYTF.

The gene calls are TRBV5-6 and TRBJ2-4, with 9 bases identical to TRBD2. Germline trimming cut 4 bases from V and 0 bases from J; bases unmatched to any gene: 11. This CDR3 has 18 amino acids. Germline assignment: CDR1 SGHDT and CDR2 YYEEEE. The CDR3 loop reads CASSLLAGSLLAKNIQYF. As DNA, the CDR3 is TGTGCCAGCAGCCTGCTAGCGGGGTCGCTACTAGCCAAAAACATTCAGTACTTC. The variable domain in full, with the rest retrieved from reference TRBV5-6 and TRBJ2-4, is DAGVTQSPTHLIKTRGQQVTLRCSPKSGHDTVSWYQQALGQGPQFIFQYYEEEERQRGNFPDRFSGHQFPNYSSELNVNALLLGDSALYLCASSLLAGSLLAKNIQYFGAGTRLSVL.

This chain joins TRBV4-1 and TRBJ1-2; D remains ambiguous. Trimming stripped 0 bases from V and 6 bases from J, with 23 bases between. The germline V gene encodes CDR1 MGHRA and CDR2 YSYEKL. This CDR3 is built from 18 residues. The CDR3 protein is CASSQDSLGRGSRDGYTF. CDR3 coding DNA: TGCGCCAGCAGCCAAGATAGTCTGGGTAGAGGGAGCCGGGATGGCTACACCTTC.

The chain employs TRBV7-8 and TRBJ1-1, with 8 bases matching TRBD1. J gave up 8 bases and V 7 bases, and 6 bases lay outside the gene matches. There are 12 residues in the CDR3. CDR1 and CDR2 from the germline V gene are SGHVS and FQNEAQ. CDR3 nucleotide sequence: TGTGCCAGCACCCGCGGGGACAGGGAAGCTTTCTTT. It specifies CASTRGDREAFF.